The rows below give T cell receptor beta chains drawn from one sample of a study of T cell repertoires in cytomegalovirus infection. Using its own MiXCR run on the reads, TCRdb lists one record per CDR3 protein. The table lists fewer than 550,000 distinct CDR3 sequences, 16% of them singletons. Material for sequencing was CD8+ T cells from PBMCs. The receptors originated from a human donor in good health (CMV status not recorded). Some clones in this sample may be carry-over from other donors' samples. Both conserved end residues are part of each CDR3. Fields, in order: clone size, D gene, J gene, V gene, CDR3 protein, CDR3 DNA. A D gene is named only where the DNA matches it firmly. Size is omitted from some rows. Given values are once, few, many or a class for expanded clones.

many | TRBD1 | TRBJ2-2 | TRBV11-2 | CASSSRDSSGELFF | TGTGCCAGCAGTTCCCGGGACAGCTCCGGGGAGCTGTTTTTT
few | - | TRBJ2-2 | TRBV29-1 | CSIEPGRNTGELFF | TGCAGCATCGAACCCGGGCGGAACACCGGGGAGCTGTTTTTT
few | TRBD1 | TRBJ2-5 | TRBV6-6 | CASSYPTGAGETQYF | TGTGCCAGCAGTTACCCCACAGGGGCGGGTGAGACCCAGTACTTC
- | TRBD1 | TRBJ1-2 | TRBV5-6 | CASSFGTAILPNYGYTF | TGTGCCAGCAGCTTCGGGACAGCGATACTTCCTAACTATGGCTACACCTTC
many | - | TRBJ2-2 | TRBV7-3 | CASSPTGGPGDTGELFF | TGTGCCAGCAGCCCAACCGGAGGGCCTGGGGACACCGGGGAGCTGTTTTTT
many | - | TRBJ2-3 | TRBV27 | CASSHGLSTSTDTQYF | TGTGCCAGCAGTCACGGACTCTCCACTAGCACAGATACGCAGTATTTT
many | - | TRBJ2-7 | TRBV7-2 | CASRALSVTSYEQYF | TGTGCCAGCCGGGCATTGAGCGTCACCTCCTACGAGCAGTACTTC
many | - | TRBJ1-1 | TRBV7-2 | CASSLGSSNTEAFF | TGTGCCAGCAGCTTAGGGAGCTCGAACACTGAAGCTTTCTTT
- | TRBD2 | TRBJ2-1 | TRBV9 | CASSVPTSGRGGNEQFF | TGTGCCAGCAGCGTACCGACTAGCGGGAGAGGGGGCAATGAGCAGTTCTTC
- | - | TRBJ1-4 | TRBV10-3 | CAISELDIATNEKLFF | TGTGCCATCAGTGAGTTAGACATTGCAACTAATGAAAAACTGTTTTTT
- | TRBD2 | TRBJ2-3 | TRBV6-1 | CASADRLAGATDTQYF | TGTGCCAGCGCCGACCGACTAGCGGGGGCGACAGATACGCAGTATTTT
many | TRBD2 | TRBJ2-7 | TRBV2 | CASSPPGLVSYEQYF | TGTGCCAGCAGTCCTCCGGGACTAGTTAGCTACGAGCAGTACTTC
few | TRBD2 | TRBJ2-1 | TRBV11-3 | CASSLDLKLAGEQFF | TGTGCCAGCAGCTTAGATCTTAAGCTAGCGGGGGAACAGTTCTTC
few | - | TRBJ1-2 | TRBV7-9 | CASSPTSRYGYTF | TGTGCCAGCAGCCCGACATCCCGGTATGGCTACACCTTC
many | TRBD1 | TRBJ2-1 | TRBV7-9 | CASSLALGQQNEQFF | TGTGCCAGCAGCTTAGCTTTGGGACAGCAGAATGAGCAGTTCTTC
- | - | TRBJ2-7 | TRBV7-9 | CATGGYQGTYEQYF | TGTGCCACTGGGGGGTATCAAGGCACCTACGAGCAGTACTTC
- | - | TRBJ1-1 | TRBV4-1 | CASSQTPGTEAFF | TGCGCCAGCAGCCAAACCCCGGGTACTGAAGCTTTCTTT
few | - | TRBJ2-7 | TRBV20-1 | CSARVSLARQYF | TGCAGTGCTAGAGTGAGTCTGGCGAGGCAGTACTTC
many | - | TRBJ1-5 | TRBV30 | CAWSGQNQPQHF | TGTGCCTGGAGCGGACAGAATCAGCCCCAGCATTTT
- | - | TRBJ2-7 | TRBV15 | CATSLDRSYEQYF | TGTGCCACCAGCCTGGACCGCTCCTACGAGCAGTACTTC
many | TRBD1 | TRBJ2-7 | TRBV7-8 | CASSFFPTGGPGEQYF | TGTGCCAGCAGCTTTTTCCCGACAGGGGGACCAGGAGAGCAGTACTTC
many | - | TRBJ1-2 | TRBV7-2 | CASSLAGREYGYTF | TGTGCCAGCAGCTTAGCGGGCAGGGAGTATGGCTACACCTTC
- | - | TRBJ2-2 | TRBV7-9 | CARGPGELFF | TGTGCCAGAGGCCCCGGGGAGCTGTTTTTT
many | TRBD1 | TRBJ2-2 | TRBV7-9 | CATPSLEGTGGTGELFF | TGTGCCACCCCTAGTCTCGAAGGGACAGGGGGCACCGGGGAGCTGTTTTTT
- | - | TRBJ2-7 | TRBV15 | CATSSGRITYEQYF | TGTGCCACCAGCAGTGGCAGGATTACCTACGAGCAGTACTTC
- | - | TRBJ1-1 | TRBV7-6 | CVSRQQNTEAFF | TGTGTCAGCAGACAGCAGAACACTGAAGCTTTCTTT
many | - | TRBJ1-1 | TRBV7-2 | CASSLREAFF | TGTGCCAGCAGCTTAAGGGAAGCTTTCTTT
many | - | TRBJ2-1 | TRBV28 | CASSRLEQFF | TGTGCCAGCAGTCGTCTTGAGCAGTTCTTC
few | - | TRBJ2-1 | TRBV9 | CASSVGSAQFF | TGTGCCAGCAGCGTAGGAAGCGCGCAGTTCTTC
many | - | TRBJ1-1 | TRBV6-5 | CASSYGATSEAFF | TGTGCCAGCAGTTACGGGGCAACTTCTGAAGCTTTCTTT
- | - | TRBJ1-4 | TRBV2 | CASSRSQATNEKLFF | TGTGCCAGCTCGAGGAGCCAAGCAACTAATGAAAAACTGTTTTTT